These 7 T cell receptor beta chains share one sample of origin, sequenced in a study of spatial heterogeneity in lung cancer. The study, taken as a whole, reports: The study found that expanded intratumoral alpha and beta TCR counts tracked tumor mutation counts.

MiXCR was run by TCRdb on the 5' RACE reads, yielding one entry per CDR3 protein. The sample has about 8,000 distinct CDR3 sequences, over 8.5% seen once. Noted time point: sample taken at primary tumor resection. Their antigen targets remain unknown. The sample in question was lung tumor tissue, obtained at surgery. These receptors all stem from a male donor with early-stage non-small cell lung cancer.

In this sample, this clonotype turned up many times. V and J are TRBV3-1 and TRBJ1-3; D is perhaps TRBD1 (5 bases). The length of the CDR3 is 13 residues. The germline V gene encodes CDR1 LGHDT and CDR2 YNNKEL (reference sequence). V was trimmed by 8 bases and J by 4 bases, leaving 12 bases between them. Here the CDR3 reads CASWKGHGNTIYF. CDR3 bases: TGTGCCAGCTGGAAGGGGCACGGAAACACCATATATTTT.

In this sample, this clonotype turned up many times. V is TRBV10-3 and J is TRBJ2-5, with 10 bases lining up with TRBD1. There are 14 residues in the CDR3. The ends lost 4 bases at V and 3 bases at J; junction bases unmatched: 2. Germline V CDR1 and CDR2: ENHRY, SYGVKD. CDR3 protein: CAISGTGGEETQYF. The DNA of the CDR3 is TGTGCCATCAGTGGGACAGGGGGTGAAGAGACCCAGTACTTC.

The table lists this clonotype with many counts. The CDR3 loop reads CASSAEGQQNTEAFF. CDR3 bases: TGTGCCAGCAGTGCCGAGGGACAGCAGAACACTGAAGCTTTCTTT. The rearrangement links TRBV2 to TRBJ1-1; 7 bases are shared with TRBD1. Germline lookup yields CDR1 SNHLY and CDR2 FYNNEI. This CDR3 region has 15 residues. V dropped 4 bases and J dropped 1; count of bases not matched to a gene: 6.

The table lists this clonotype with many counts. This chain connects TRBV20-1 to TRBJ2-3, with 9 bases lining up with TRBD2. Trimming removed 5 bases from V and 6 bases from J; junction bases left unmatched: 9. The germline V gene has CDR1 DFQATT and CDR2 SNEGSKA (reference sequence). This CDR3 spans 14 amino acids. CDR3 sequence reads: CSAPEGLAADTQYF. DNA of the CDR3: TGCAGTGCTCCCGAGGGACTAGCAGCGGATACGCAGTATTTT.

This clonotype was detected ten times or more. The genes are TRBV10-3 and TRBJ1-2; D ambiguous. The germline V and J ends were trimmed by 0 bases and 3 bases, with 14 bases remaining between them. CDR1 ENHRY and CDR2 SYGVKD come from the germline V gene. CDR3 length equals 16 residues. The CDR3 spells CAISESIGLGDYGYTF. The CDR3 nucleotides are TGTGCCATCAGTGAGTCGATTGGGTTGGGAGACTATGGCTACACCTTC.

This clonotype was counted ten times or more. The chain carries TRBV3-1 and TRBJ2-7, with 8 nucleotides matching TRBD2. Looked up from germline, CDR1 is LGHDT and CDR2 is YNNKEL (reference sequence). The CDR3 is 18 residues long. Trimming at V came to 1 base and at J to 6 bases, leaving 17 bases not matched to a gene. The CDR3 DNA follows: TGTGCCAGCAGCCAAGTTAGGAGCGGGGGCAGGACCGAGGGCGAGCAGTACGTC. Encoded protein: CASSQVRSGGRTEGEQYV.

The sample holds many counts of this clonotype. V is TRBV6-6 and J is TRBJ1-1; D gene ambiguous. The CDR3 spans 13 residues. The germline gives CDR1 MNHNY, CDR2 SVGAGI (reference sequence). Trimming stripped 6 bases from V and 1 base from J, with 9 bases between. CDR3 sequence reads: CASSSDGNTEAFF. The CDR3 DNA follows: TGTGCCAGCAGCAGTGACGGGAACACTGAAGCTTTCTTT.